This TCR beta chain appears in the sequencing data of a study of blood T cells in healthy people across ages. Next came a second PCR, run for about 6 to 12 cycles, which used a sample-barcoded 5' primer along with a J-beta primer mix. One entry per CDR3 protein results from TCRdb running MiXCR on the 5' RACE reads. The table includes around 1,000,000 distinct CDR3 sequences, under 30% detected once. This CDR3 is built from 12 residues. The germline V gene encodes CDR1 SGHTA and CDR2 FQGNSA. This clonotype was picked up a small number of times. The sample was also linked to a second study, of T cells of mothers and their children.

This sequence was found in a girl aged 2-10 years in good health. The chain joins TRBV7-2 to TRBJ2-5, with D possibly being TRBD2 (6 bases). The J call is in doubt because the DNA end fits TRBJ2-7 better. The sample was blood. The CDR3 loop is CASSLFSGEQYF. CDR3 coding DNA: TGTGCCAGCAGCTTATTTAGCGGCGAGCAGTACTTC.